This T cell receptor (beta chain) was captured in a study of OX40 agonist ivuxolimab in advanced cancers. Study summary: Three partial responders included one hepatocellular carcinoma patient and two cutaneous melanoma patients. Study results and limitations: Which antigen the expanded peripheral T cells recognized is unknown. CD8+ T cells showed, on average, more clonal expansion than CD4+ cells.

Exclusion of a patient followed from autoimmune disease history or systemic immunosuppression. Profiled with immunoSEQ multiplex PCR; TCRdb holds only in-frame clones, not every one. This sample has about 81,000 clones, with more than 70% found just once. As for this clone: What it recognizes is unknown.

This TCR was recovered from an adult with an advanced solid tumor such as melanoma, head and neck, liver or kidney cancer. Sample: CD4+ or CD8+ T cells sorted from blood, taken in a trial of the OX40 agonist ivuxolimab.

The DNA of the CDR3 is TGCGCCAGCAGTCACTCCTCAACGGGTTATCAGCCCCAGCATTTT. This gives the protein CASSHSSTGYQPQHF. The J gene is TRBJ1-5, the V gene TRBV23-1; D is unclear. TRBV23-1 is flagged as an ORF with uncertain function. The CDR3 length is 15 residues. V was cut by 3 bases and J by 5 bases, with 14 bases left in between.